This TCR beta chain originates from a study of blood T cell repertoires in COVID-19. Sequencing was performed with immunoSEQ multiplex PCR; in TCRdb, only in-frame clones are kept and a portion is missing. This sample carries about 81,000 clones, almost 90% of them seen once, and the ten largest clones take nearly 5%. Trimming took 0 bases from V and 3 from J; bases not matched to a gene: 8. The germline V gene encodes CDR1 SGHRS and CDR2 YFSETQ. The CDR3 consists of 17 residues. Material for sequencing was peripheral blood. This chain connects TRBV5-1 to TRBJ2-7, with 11 bases that match TRBD2. This sequence originates from a woman older than 75 with acute or convalescent COVID-19. CDR3 in amino acids: CASSLVGGGTSGYEQYF. Here the CDR3 DNA reads TGCGCCAGCAGCTTGGTTGGAGGCGGGACTAGCGGCTACGAGCAGTACTTC.